This T cell receptor beta chain was observed in a study of T cell responses to AZD1222 COVID-19 vaccine. In germline, CDR1 is MDHEN, CDR2 SYDVKM. V was clipped by 3 bases and J by 11 bases; unmatched bases: 8. CDR3 size: 15 residues. Some clones are missing from TCRdb's copy, which holds only in-frame ones; the method was immunoSEQ multiplex PCR. The repertoire holds roughly 130,000 clones, more than 80% seen once, with roughly 7.5% in the top ten. The V and J genes are TRBV28 and TRBJ1-4; 11 bases match TRBD1. This sample comprised peripheral blood, obtained 28 days after the second dose of the MenACWY control vaccine. This clonotype was sampled from an adult who received the MenACWY meningococcal vaccine as a control. The DNA of the CDR3 is TGTGCCAGCAGTTTTCTGGGACAGGGGGGTAGTAAACTGTTTTTT. It specifies CASSFLGQGGSKLFF.